This record covers a single TCR beta chain. Its antigen is still unknown. This CDR3 spans 15 amino acids. Germline V CDR1 and CDR2: MNHEY, SVGAGI. V lost 4 bases to trimming and J lost 4 bases, with 14 bases between them. cDNA carried unique molecular identifiers, and a universal primer site was added by template switching. One entry per CDR3 protein results from TCRdb running MiXCR on the 5' RACE reads. The sample contains about 240,000 distinct CDR3 sequences, approximately 10% of which appear only once. This sample was taken from a study of identical twins. Study outcomes and limitations: Sharing of beta out-of-frame sequences by twins showed a weaker excess. Memory repertoires lacked the insertion deficit that abundant cord blood beta clonotypes showed. Where out-of-frame alpha sequences were twin-shared, they showed excess low generation probability.

The V call is TRBV6-5, the J call TRBJ2-1, with D possibly being TRBD1 or TRBD2 (5 bases each). The TCR originated in a man in his fifties in good health. Sequencing was carried out using memory T cells sorted from blood. The CDR3 loop reads CASSSGTGPYNEQFF. DNA for the CDR3: TGTGCCAGCAGTTCGGGAACGGGACCGTACAATGAGCAGTTCTTC.